This T cell receptor beta chain was recorded in a study of blood T cells in healthy people across ages. Study outcomes and limitations: Long-lived and aged donors differed, with more naive CD4+ cells and higher diversity in the long-lived. Higher naive T cell percentage went strongly together with higher TCR beta diversity.

A second about 7 to 11 cycle PCR used barcoded and J-beta primers. Any given sample supplied a minimum of 2.5 million CDR3-containing paired-end reads. TCRdb re-called the 5' RACE reads with MiXCR, one entry per CDR3 protein. The sample lists 1.5 million to 2 million distinct CDR3 sequences, roughly 27% occurring once. Germline values: CDR1 SGHRS, CDR2 YFSETQ. The CDR3 consists of 14 residues. The ends lost 3 bases at V and 4 bases at J; junction bases unmatched: 4. This clonotype was detected many times. Its target is not known. The TCR originated in a woman aged 25 to 39 in good health. V and J are TRBV5-1 and TRBJ2-3; 8 positions agree with TRBD1. The sequenced material came from blood. DNA for the CDR3: TGCGCCAGCAGCTCGCGACAGGGGCCAGATACGCAGTATTTT. It translates to CASSSRQGPDTQYF. Full variable domain (remainder filled in from reference TRBV5-1 and TRBJ2-3): KAGVTQTPRYLIKTRGQQVTLSCSPISGHRSVSWYQQTPGQGLQFLFEYFSETQRNKGNFPGRFSGRQFSNSRSEMNVSTLELGDSALYLCASSSRQGPDTQYFGPGTRLTVL.